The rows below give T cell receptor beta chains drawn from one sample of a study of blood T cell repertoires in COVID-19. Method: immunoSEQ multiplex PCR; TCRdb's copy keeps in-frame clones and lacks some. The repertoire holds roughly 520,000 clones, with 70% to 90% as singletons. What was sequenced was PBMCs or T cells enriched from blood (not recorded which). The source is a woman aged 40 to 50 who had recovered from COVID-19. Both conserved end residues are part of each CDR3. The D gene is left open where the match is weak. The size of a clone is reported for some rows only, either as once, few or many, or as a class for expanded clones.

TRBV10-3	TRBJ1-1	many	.	TGTGCCATCAGTGCCTTTGGCGGCACTGAAGCTTTCTTT	CAISAFGGTEAFF
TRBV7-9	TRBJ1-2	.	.	TGTGCCAGCAGCATACGACGCGGGGCCCAGTCCTACACCTTC	CASSIRRGAQSYTF
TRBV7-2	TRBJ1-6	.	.	TGTGCCAGCAGCTTTGTCGGGTCCTATAATTCACCCCTCCACTTT	CASSFVGSYNSPLHF
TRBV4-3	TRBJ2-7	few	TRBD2	TGCGCCAGCAGCCCAGAGGTAGCGGGCTCCTACGAGCAGTACTTC	CASSPEVAGSYEQYF
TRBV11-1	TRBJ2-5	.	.	TGTGCCAGCAGGAGCCCAGGGGGGCAAGAGACCCAGTACTTC	CASRSPGGQETQYF
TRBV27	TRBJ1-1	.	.	TGTGCCAGCAGTTTGGGGGGAGGGGGTACTGAAGCTTTCTTT	CASSLGGGGTEAFF
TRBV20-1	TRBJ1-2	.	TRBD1	TGCAGTTCTACAGGGGGCTACGGCTACACCTTC	CSSTGGYGYTF
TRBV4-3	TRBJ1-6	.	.	TGCGCCAGCAGCCAGGGGCTGAGCTCCTATAATTCACCCCTCCACTTT	CASSQGLSSYNSPLHF
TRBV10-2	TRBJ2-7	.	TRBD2	TGCGCCAGCAGTGAGCCCGCGGGAGTCAACGAGCAGTACTTC	CASSEPAGVNEQYF
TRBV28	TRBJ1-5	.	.	TGTGCCAGCAGTTTACCTCAACAGAATCAGCCCCAGCATTTT	CASSLPQQNQPQHF
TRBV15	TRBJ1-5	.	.	TGTGCCACCAGCAGGCTCGAGGAAGGCCAGCCCCAGCATTTT	CATSRLEEGQPQHF
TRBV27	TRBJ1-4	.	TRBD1	TGTGCCAGCAGTCTAGCCGGGACAGCAACTAATGAAAAACTGTTTTTT	CASSLAGTATNEKLFF
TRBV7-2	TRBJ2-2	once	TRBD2	TGTGCCAGCAGCTTGTCCCCAGCTAGCGGGAGATCCGGGGAGCTGTTTTTT	CASSLSPASGRSGELFF
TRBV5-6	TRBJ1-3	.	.	TGTGCCAGCAGCTTTTGGCTGACTGGAAACACCATATATTTT	CASSFWLTGNTIYF
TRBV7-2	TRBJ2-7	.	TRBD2	TGTGCCAGCAGCTTAGTATCTGCGGGAGACCTCGAGCAGTACTTC	CASSLVSAGDLEQYF
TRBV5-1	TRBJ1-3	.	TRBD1	TGCGCCAGCAGCTTACGAGGACAGGGGGCTGACACCATATATTTT	CASSLRGQGADTIYF
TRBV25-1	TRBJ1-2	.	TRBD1	TGTGCCAGCAGTGAATTTGGGACAGGGACAATTGGCTACACCTTC	CASSEFGTGTIGYTF
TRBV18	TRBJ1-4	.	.	TGTGCCAGCTCACCAAATCTTGGCCAAGAAAAACTGTTTTTT	CASSPNLGQEKLFF
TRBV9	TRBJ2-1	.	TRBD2	TGTGCCAGCAGCGTTAGACTAGCGGGTATCAGCTCCTACAATGAGCAGTTCTTC	CASSVRLAGISSYNEQFF
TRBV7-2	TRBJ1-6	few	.	TGTGCCAGCAGCCCAACACACTCACCCCTCCACTTT	CASSPTHSPLHF
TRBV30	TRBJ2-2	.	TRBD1	TGTGCCTGGAGTGGCGGACAGGGGGCGGGCGGGGAGCTGTTTTTT	CAWSGGQGAGGELFF